Here is one T cell receptor beta chain with its context. Its specificity is unknown. Extracted RNA was reverse transcribed, and the resulting cDNA served as sequencing template. Sequencing used immunoSEQ multiplex PCR; TCRdb keeps in-frame clones, though not all of them. The repertoire has 200,000 to 250,000 clones, 50% to 70% of them found once; the top ten carry 0.45%. The germline V gene encodes CDR1 SGHDT and CDR2 YYEEEE. The CDR3 totals 14 residues. V lost 2 bases to trimming and J lost 6 bases; unmatched junction nucleotides: 4. The data were taken from a study of CD8+ T cells in alopecia areata. The overall study: Treatment comprised oral tofacitinib, 5 to 10 mg twice daily, in treated patients.

Study results and limitations: Sharing of TCR sequences between patients (possibly for HLA-related reasons) was less clear than in mice. It was lesional scalp, especially alopecia totalis/universalis, that showed higher clonality than normal scalp.

The sample consisted of CD4+ T cells sorted from blood, taken at week 0. V usage is TRBV5-6 and J usage is TRBJ1-5; 8 bases are a match to TRBD1. This clonotype was obtained from a human donor with alopecia areata. The CDR3 sequence is CASSLGQGFQPQHF. The CDR3 nucleotides read TGTGCCAGCAGCTTAGGACAGGGTTTTCAGCCCCAGCATTTT.